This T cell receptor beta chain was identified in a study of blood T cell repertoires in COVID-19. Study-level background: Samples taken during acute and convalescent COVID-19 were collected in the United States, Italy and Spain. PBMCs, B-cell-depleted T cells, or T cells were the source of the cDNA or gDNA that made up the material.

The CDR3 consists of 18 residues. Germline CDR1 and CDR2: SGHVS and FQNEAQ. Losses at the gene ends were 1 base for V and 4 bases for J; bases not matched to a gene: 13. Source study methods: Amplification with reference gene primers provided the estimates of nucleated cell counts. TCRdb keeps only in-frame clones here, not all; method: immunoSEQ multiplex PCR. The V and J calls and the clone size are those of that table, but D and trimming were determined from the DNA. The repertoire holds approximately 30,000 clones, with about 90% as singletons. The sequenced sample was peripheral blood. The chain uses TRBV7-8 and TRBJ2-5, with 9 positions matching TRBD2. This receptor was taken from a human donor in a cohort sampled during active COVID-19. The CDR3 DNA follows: TGTGCCAGCAGCTTAGAGGCCTACGGGCGGGGGGGAGGAGAGACCCAGTACTTC. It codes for CASSLEAYGRGGGETQYF.